One sample yielded the 18 T cell receptor beta chains listed below, sequenced in a study of cytomegalovirus exposure and HLA in healthy donors. The PCR made use of 60 Vbeta and 13 Jbeta primers. Assay used: immunoSEQ multiplex PCR; TCRdb lists only in-frame clones, some missing. The table has around 120,000 clones, 60% to 85% seen once. Sequences were obtained from PBMCs. These receptor sequences come from a female donor in good health and CMV-seropositive.

This clone came up a few times. The chain has TRBV11-2 and TRBJ2-1, with TRBD1 identical over 11 bases. V lost 4 bases, J lost 15 bases, and 11 bases stayed unmatched. CDR3 size: 14 residues. Per the germline V gene, CDR1 is SGHAT and CDR2 is FQNNGV. The CDR3 DNA reads as TGTGCCAGCAGCTCCCAAGCGGGGACAGGGGGAAGGTTCTTC. This codes for CASSSQAGTGGRFF. Based on the CDR3 plus reference TRBV11-2 and TRBJ2-1, the full variable domain is EAGVAQSPRYKIIEKRQSVAFWCNPISGHATLYWYQQILGQGPKLLIQFQNNGVVDDSQLPKDRFSAERLKGVDSTLKIQPAKLEDSAVYLCASSSQAGTGGRFFGPGTRLTVL.

About this clone itself: The same CDR3 can be traced to other DNA sequences in this sample. The CDR3 here is CASSVDGRGYTEAFF. CDR3 nucleotide sequence: TGTGCCAGCAGCGTAGACGGGAGGGGGTACACTGAAGCTTTCTTT. The chain carries TRBV9 and TRBJ1-1; TRBD1 is a possible D gene (6 bases). This CDR3 comprises 15 residues. Germline values: CDR1 SGDLS, CDR2 YYNGEE. The germline V and J ends were trimmed by 0 bases and 3 bases, with 12 bases remaining between them.

The chain links TRBV5-6 to TRBJ1-5, with D possibly being TRBD1 (5 bases). CDR3 size: 14 residues. Trimming took off 2 bases at V and 4 bases at J, with 10 bases between the two ends. CDR1 is SGHDT, CDR2 YYEEEE, per germline. The CDR3 loop reads CASSFRQLNQPQHF. DNA of the CDR3: TGTGCCAGCAGCTTTCGACAGCTAAATCAGCCCCAGCATTTT.

This chain uses TRBV27 with TRBJ1-2; perhaps TRBD1 as D (5 bases). The CDR3 has 14 amino acids. Deletions cut 3 bases from V and 8 bases from J, with 16 bases between. Germline V gives CDR1 MNHEY, CDR2 SMNVEV (reference sequence). CDR3 in amino acids: CASSFAGGSTGYTF. The CDR3 bases are TGTGCCAGCAGTTTCGCCGGGGGATCCACGGGCTACACCTTC.

This clone was observed once. The chain couples TRBV7-2 to TRBJ2-6; 7 nucleotides agree with TRBD2. The CDR3 loop spans 19 amino acids. Germline V lookup: CDR1 SGHTA, CDR2 FQGNSA. J lost 4 bases, V lost 4 bases, and 16 bases had no gene match. The CDR3 DNA reads TGTGCCAGCAGCTCCCCCGGTGGGGGGGGGAAGAGGGGGGCCAACGTCCTGACTTTC. Its protein is CASSSPGGGGKRGANVLTF.

The chain uses TRBV7-2 and TRBJ2-1, with 7 bases that match TRBD1. This CDR3 is built from 14 residues. Per the germline V gene, CDR1 is SGHTA and CDR2 is FQGNSA. V gave up 6 bases and J gave up 3 bases; unmatched junction bases: 5. This CDR3 reads CASRPGQNYNEQFF. The CDR3 region has the DNA TGTGCCAGCAGACCGGGACAGAACTACAATGAGCAGTTCTTC. Using reference TRBV7-2 and TRBJ2-1 for the parts outside the CDR3, the full variable domain is GAGVSQSPSNKVTEKGKDVELRCDPISGHTALYWYRQSLGQGLEFLIYFQGNSAPDKSGLPSDRFSAERTGGSVSTLTIQRTQQEDSAVYLCASRPGQNYNEQFFGPGTRLTVL.

This chain links TRBV28 with TRBJ1-5, with D possibly matching TRBD1 (6 bases). The ends were cut back, 5 bases at V and 1 base at J, with 12 bases in the middle. The CDR3 consists of 15 residues. The germline gives CDR1 MDHEN, CDR2 SYDVKM. CDR3 nucleotide sequence: TGTGCCAGCAGTGACCCCACAGGGAGCAATCAGCCCCAGCATTTT. Its protein is CASSDPTGSNQPQHF.

This chain joins TRBV7-8 and TRBJ2-5, with D possibly being TRBD2 (5 bases). With 1 base removed from V and 2 bases from J, the gap between germline ends came to 8 bases. The CDR3 has 14 residues. Germline V gene data show CDR1 as SGHVS and CDR2 as FQNEAQ. The DNA of the CDR3 is TGTGCCAGCAGCTTAGTGGGCGGGCAAGAGACCCAGTACTTC. It codes for CASSLVGGQETQYF.

This chain uses TRBV7-2 with TRBJ1-5; 7 bases line up with TRBD1. CDR1 SGHTA and CDR2 FQGNSA come from the germline V gene. V shed 2 bases, J shed 0 bases, and the junction held 4 bases outside the gene matches. This CDR3 comprises 16 residues. The CDR3: CASSLRGQPSNQPQHF. In nucleotides, the CDR3 is TGTGCCAGCAGCTTAAGGGGACAGCCTAGCAATCAGCCCCAGCATTTT.

The V and J genes are TRBV5-4 and TRBJ2-1, with 8 bases fitting TRBD2. The germline CDR1 and CDR2 sequences are SGHNT and YYREEE (reference sequence). This CDR3 has 13 amino acids. V lost 6 bases, J lost 4 bases, and 3 bases stayed unmatched. CDR3 loop: CASKLADYNEQFF. CDR3 DNA sequence: TGTGCCAGCAAACTAGCGGATTACAATGAGCAGTTCTTC.

CDR3 sequence: CASSEVGRGEQYF. In DNA, the CDR3 is TGTGCCAGCAGTGAAGTGGGTCGGGGGGAGCAGTACTTC. The genes are TRBV6-1 and TRBJ2-7; D may be TRBD2 (6 bases). V dropped 1 base and J dropped 7 bases, with 11 bases sitting between them. The germline V gene has CDR1 MNHNS and CDR2 SASEGT. CDR3 length: 13 amino acids.

This chain uses TRBV27 with TRBJ1-2; D gene ambiguous. With 10 bases removed from V and 3 bases from J, the gap between germline ends came to 15 bases. The germline gives CDR1 MNHEY, CDR2 SMNVEV (reference sequence). CDR3 length: 13 residues. Here the CDR3 reads CATGLGFDYGYTF. The CDR3 DNA follows: TGTGCCACCGGACTGGGATTTGACTATGGCTACACCTTC.

This clone appeared once. The chain employs TRBV2 and TRBJ1-1; 7 bases are a match to TRBD1. The CDR3 runs 13 residues. J lost 11 bases, V lost 4 bases, and 10 bases had no gene match. Germline-derived CDR1 and CDR2 are SNHLY and FYNNEI. The CDR3 sequence is CASSVQGPPGAFF. The CDR3 DNA follows: TGTGCCAGCAGTGTACAGGGGCCGCCAGGGGCTTTCTTT.

This clone was counted only a few times. The gene calls are TRBV25-1 and TRBJ2-5, with D perhaps TRBD1 (6 bases). Germline V gene lookup returns CDR1 MGHDK and CDR2 SYGVNS. Trimming shortened V by 6 bases and J by 5 bases, and 16 bases separated the two germline ends. The CDR3 totals 14 residues. This chain's CDR3 is CASRETGIGETQYF. CDR3 nucleotide sequence: TGTGCCAGCAGGGAAACAGGGATAGGGGAGACCCAGTACTTC.

The chain joins TRBV7-2 to TRBJ2-1; 9 bases agree with TRBD1. V shed 6 bases and J 3 bases; nucleotides not matched to a gene: 6. Germline V lookup: CDR1 SGHTA, CDR2 FQGNSA. The CDR3 runs 15 residues. CDR3 DNA: TGTGCCAGCAGTTGGGGGACAGGGAACTACAATGAGCAGTTCTTC. Protein product: CASSWGTGNYNEQFF.

The chain carries TRBV5-1 and TRBJ1-1; maybe TRBD1 (5 bases). This CDR3 has 17 amino acids. Trimming took 4 bases from V and 0 from J, leaving 19 bases between them. Germline CDR1 is SGHRS and CDR2 is YFSETQ. CDR3 protein: CASSGHRFGNLNTEAFF. In DNA form, the CDR3 reads TGCGCCAGCAGCGGACACAGGTTTGGGAACCTGAACACTGAAGCTTTCTTT.

This rearrangement joins TRBV6-1 to TRBJ1-4; weak D call: TRBD1 (6 bases). Per germline, CDR1 MNHNS and CDR2 SASEGT. This CDR3 is 14 amino acids long. Trimming removed 8 bases at V and 7 bases at J, with 17 bases between. Here the CDR3 DNA reads TGTGCCAGCGGGGCGGGGGCGCAGAGTGAAAAACTGTTTTTT. The encoded protein is CASGAGAQSEKLFF.

This clone has a single count. This rearrangement joins TRBV7-2 to TRBJ1-3; D perhaps matches TRBD1 (5 bases). V was trimmed by 2 bases and J by 4 bases, leaving 12 bases between them. In germline, CDR1 is SGHTA, CDR2 FQGNSA. The CDR3 is 15 amino acids. The CDR3 DNA reads as TGTGCCAGCAGCTTACTCGGCCAGGGAGGAAACACCATATATTTT. Translated, it gives CASSLLGQGGNTIYF.